These 24 T cell receptor beta chains share one sample of origin, sequenced in a study of blood T cell repertoires in COVID-19. TCRdb keeps only in-frame clones here, not all; method: immunoSEQ multiplex PCR. The sample has 35,000 or so clones; about 90% are singletons. Source material: peripheral blood. These receptors originate from a human donor in a cohort sampled during active COVID-19.

The chain has TRBV6-1 and TRBJ1-5; D not certain. Per germline, CDR1 MNHNS and CDR2 SASEGT. Trimming took 2 bases from V and 11 from J, leaving 16 bases between them. The CDR3 runs to 14 residues. The CDR3 spells CASSESFGVGAQHF. CDR3 nucleotide sequence: TGTGCCAGCAGTGAATCCTTCGGAGTCGGGGCCCAGCATTTT.

The chain links TRBV25-1 to TRBJ1-2, with no clear D. Germline V gene data show CDR1 as MGHDK and CDR2 as SYGVNS. The CDR3 covers 14 residues. V lost 1 base to trimming and J lost 3 bases, with 9 bases between them. CDR3 DNA sequence: TGTGCCAGCAGTGAATCGGCCACAGACTATGGCTACACCTTC. Its translation is CASSESATDYGYTF.

This chain uses TRBV5-1 with TRBJ1-6; no clear D gene. Germline CDR1 and CDR2: SGHRS and YFSETQ. The V end was cut by 5 bases, the J end by 10 bases, with 13 bases between. The CDR3 spans 13 residues. This CDR3 is CASSPSEESPLHF. The CDR3 DNA reads as TGCGCCAGCAGTCCGTCAGAGGAGTCACCCCTCCACTTT.

The chain combines TRBV4-3 with TRBJ2-2; D possibly corresponds to TRBD2 (6 bases). The germline gives CDR1 LGHNA, CDR2 YSLEER. V lost 0 bases to trimming and J lost 8 bases, with 19 bases between them. This CDR3 region has 17 residues. CDR3 loop: CASSQDWPWRGRGELFF. In DNA form, the CDR3 reads TGCGCCAGCAGCCAAGATTGGCCGTGGCGGGGAAGGGGGGAGCTGTTTTTT.

The chain couples TRBV3-1 (or the pseudogene TRBV3-2) to TRBJ1-2; D is uncertain. V was pared by 1 base and J by 4 bases, with 7 bases between. The germline CDR1 and CDR2 sequences are LGHDT and YNNKEL (reference sequence). The CDR3 extends over 13 amino acids. For the CDR3, the DNA is TGTGCCAGCAGCCAAGGAACTATCTATGGCTACACCTTC. Amino acid sequence: CASSQGTIYGYTF.

This sequence joins TRBV28 and TRBJ1-1; D might be TRBD1 (6 bases). V was clipped by 5 bases and J by 3 bases, with 16 bases between them. The CDR3 is 15 residues long. Germline V gives CDR1 MDHEN, CDR2 SYDVKM. CDR3 sequence (DNA): TGTGCCAGCAGTGGTACTAGGACAGCCTACACTGAAGCTTTCTTT. It codes for CASSGTRTAYTEAFF. Full variable domain (missing parts from reference TRBV28 and TRBJ1-1): DVKVTQSSRYLVKRTGEKVFLECVQDMDHENMFWYRQDPGLGLRLIYFSYDVKMKEKGDIPEGYSVSREKKERFSLILESASTNQTSMYLCASSGTRTAYTEAFFGQGTRLTVV.

The chain carries TRBV5-1 and TRBJ2-1; 10 nucleotides align to TRBD2. J was trimmed by 8 bases and V by 2 bases; bases with no gene match: 7. Germline CDR1 SGHRS, CDR2 YFSETQ. The CDR3 loop spans 15 amino acids. DNA for the CDR3: TGCGCCAGCAGCTTTGGGGCTAGCGGGAGTTATGAGCAGTTCTTC. Encoded protein: CASSFGASGSYEQFF. Full variable domain (rest looked up from reference TRBV5-1 and TRBJ2-1): KAGVTQTPRYLIKTRGQQVTLSCSPISGHRSVSWYQQTPGQGLQFLFEYFSETQRNKGNFPGRFSGRQFSNSRSEMNVSTLELGDSALYLCASSFGASGSYEQFFGPGTRLTVL.

This chain connects TRBV11-2 to TRBJ1-6; tentative D call: TRBD1 (6 bases). CDR3 length: 12 residues. The germline V gene has CDR1 SGHAT and CDR2 FQNNGV. V lost 5 bases, J lost 10 bases, and 9 bases lay in between. The CDR3 reads CASSPGQSPLHF. The CDR3 DNA is TGTGCCAGCAGCCCAGGACAGTCACCCCTCCACTTT.

This clone has only a few counts. The junction differs from germline at one of its ends, possibly a read error. This chain uses TRBV7-7 with TRBJ2-3, with a tentative D call TRBD2 (6 bases). CDR3 size: 16 residues. The V gene's germline CDR1 is SSHAT and CDR2 FNYEAQ (reference sequence). The CDR3 sequence: CASSSSGGRNTDTQYF. CDR3 nucleotides: TGTGCTAGCAGCTCCTCCGGGGGTAGGAACACAGATACGCAGTATTTT.

This chain links TRBV24-1 with TRBJ2-3; 10 nucleotides agree with TRBD2. CDR3 size: 14 residues. CDR1 and CDR2 (germline): KGHDR, SFDVKD. J gave up 1 base and V 7 bases, and 1 base lay outside the gene matches. The CDR3 spells CATSLAGGTDTQYF. CDR3 nucleotide sequence: TGTGCCACCAGCCTAGCGGGAGGCACAGATACGCAGTATTTT.

The chain joins TRBV7-9 to TRBJ1-6; D ambiguous. This CDR3 comprises 18 residues. The germline V gene encodes CDR1 SEHNR and CDR2 FQNEAQ (reference sequence). The V end lost 4 bases, the J end lost 3 bases, and 19 bases lay between the germline ends. The CDR3 coding sequence is TGTGCCAGCAGCTACAATAGAGGTGGCAATCGCTATAATTCACCCCTCCACTTT. Protein product: CASSYNRGGNRYNSPLHF.

V is TRBV6-4 and J is TRBJ2-1; TRBD2 is a possible D gene (5 bases). Trimming took off 3 bases at V and 10 bases at J, with 16 bases between the two ends. Germline assignment: CDR1 MRHNA and CDR2 SNTAGT. This CDR3 is built from 14 residues. CDR3 sequence reads: CASSEDGPPGEQFF. For the CDR3, the DNA is TGTGCCAGCAGTGAAGACGGACCCCCGGGGGAGCAGTTCTTC.

As regards this clone: At one of its ends the junction is not consistent with the germline gene, which may arise from a read error. The genes are TRBV27 and TRBJ2-3, with a weak D call TRBD1 (7 bases). This CDR3 has 16 amino acids. CDR1 is MNHEY and CDR2 is SMNVEV in the germline V gene (reference sequence). The DNA of the CDR3 is TGTGCCAGCAGTTTATCCTCGGGACAGCGGGCGGCAGGCGATTCTTTT. Amino acid sequence: CASSLSSGQRAAGDSF.

The rearrangement joins TRBV7-2 to TRBJ2-7; TRBD2 matches at 11 bases. J gave up 5 bases and V 5 bases, and 5 bases lay outside the gene matches. CDR3 size: 14 residues. CDR1 and CDR2 from the germline V gene are SGHTA and FQGNSA. The CDR3 reads CASSRRLAGHEQYF. In DNA, the CDR3 is TGTGCCAGCAGCCGTCGACTAGCGGGGCACGAGCAGTACTTC. Together with reference TRBV7-2 and TRBJ2-7, the CDR3 gives the full variable domain: GAGVSQSPSNKVTEKGKDVELRCDPISGHTALYWYRQSLGQGLEFLIYFQGNSAPDKSGLPSDRFSAERTGGSVSTLTIQRTQQEDSAVYLCASSRRLAGHEQYFGPGTRLTVT.

This clone was detected only a few times. The CDR3 nucleotides are TGTGCCAGCAGAAAAACCAGTTCGGTAGGGGCTGGAAACACCATATATTTT. This encodes CASRKTSSVGAGNTIYF. The chain carries TRBV7-8 and TRBJ1-3, with a possible D match to TRBD1 (5 bases). The CDR3 is made up of 17 amino acids. Looked up from germline, CDR1 is SGHVS and CDR2 is FQNEAQ. Trimming cost V 6 bases and J 2 bases, with 20 bases left between them.

This sequence joins TRBV3-1 (or the pseudogene TRBV3-2) and TRBJ1-1; the D gene is possibly TRBD1 (6 bases). This CDR3 has 17 amino acids. The V end lost 1 base, the J end lost 0 bases, and 15 bases lay between the germline ends. In germline, CDR1 is LGHDT, CDR2 YNNKEL (reference sequence). The CDR3 sequence is CASSQVETGPMNTEAFF. The CDR3 DNA reads as TGTGCCAGCAGCCAAGTCGAAACAGGGCCAATGAACACTGAAGCTTTCTTT.

The chain joins TRBV7-8 to TRBJ2-3; 9 positions agree with TRBD2. CDR3 size: 17 residues. After removal of 0 bases from V and 4 bases from J, the junction contained 8 bases not matched to a gene. In germline, CDR1 is SGHVS, CDR2 FQNEAQ. The CDR3 sequence is CASSLALAGGPSDTQYF. In DNA, the CDR3 is TGTGCCAGCAGCTTAGCTCTGGCGGGGGGGCCGTCAGATACGCAGTATTTT.

The chain has TRBV6-6 and TRBJ2-3, with 7 bases that match TRBD2. Germline-derived CDR1 and CDR2 are MNHNY and SVGAGI (reference sequence). The CDR3 runs to 16 residues. J was trimmed by 4 bases and V by 0 bases; bases with no gene match: 7. The CDR3 DNA is TGTGCCAGCAGTTACTCGGCGGGAGCTGGCGCAGATACGCAGTATTTT. It is translated as CASSYSAGAGADTQYF.

This clone occurred once. V and J are TRBV24-1 and TRBJ2-5; the D gene is possibly TRBD2 (5 bases). Germline loops: CDR1 KGHDR, CDR2 SFDVKD. CDR3 length: 12 amino acids. The ends were cut back, 6 bases at V and 5 bases at J, with 9 bases in the middle. The CDR3 DNA reads TGTGCCACCAGTCTACCGGGGGAGACCCAGTACTTC. Protein product: CATSLPGETQYF.

The gene calls are TRBV2 and TRBJ2-7; 9 bases agree with TRBD1. The V and J ends lost 5 bases and 1 base, in that order; junction bases with no gene match: 3. The CDR3 loop spans 14 amino acids. Germline lookup yields CDR1 SNHLY and CDR2 FYNNEI. The CDR3 coding sequence is TGTGCCAGCAGTACCGACAGGGGGTCCTACGAGCAGTACTTC. Translating gives CASSTDRGSYEQYF.

This chain uses TRBV7-6 with TRBJ2-7; 7 bases agree with TRBD2. Trimming at V came to 2 bases and at J to 5 bases, leaving 3 bases not matched to a gene. The CDR3 is 13 amino acids. Germline V lookup: CDR1 SGHVS, CDR2 FNYEAQ. The CDR3 bases are TGTGCCAGCAGCTTAACTAGCGACCACGAGCAGTACTTC. Translating it yields CASSLTSDHEQYF.

This rearrangement joins TRBV2 to TRBJ1-4; perhaps TRBD1 as D (6 bases). The CDR3 consists of 16 residues. Germline lookup yields CDR1 SNHLY and CDR2 FYNNEI. The V end lost 1 base, the J end lost 8 bases, and 17 bases lay between the germline ends. CDR3: CASSEESGGWVEKLFF. The CDR3 DNA is TGTGCCAGCAGTGAAGAGTCGGGGGGCTGGGTAGAAAAACTGTTTTTT. Variable domain in full (rest from reference TRBV2 and TRBJ1-4): EPEVTQTPSHQVTQMGQEVILRCVPISNHLYFYWYRQILGQKVEFLVSFYNNEISEKSEIFDDQFSVERPDGSNFTLKIRSTKLEDSAMYFCASSEESGGWVEKLFFGSGTQLSVL.

The chain carries TRBV21-1 and TRBJ2-3; the table gives TRBD2 as D, unverified against the DNA. TRBV21-1 counts as a pseudogene. The CDR3 runs to 13 residues. The CDR3, as DNA: TGTGCCAGCAGCAAAATAGCAGCAGATACGCAGTATTTT. This gives the protein CASSKIAADTQYF.

The gene calls are TRBV6-1 and TRBJ1-5, with 7 bases lining up with TRBD1. This CDR3 has 15 amino acids. Germline values: CDR1 MNHNS, CDR2 SASEGT. The junction had 11 bases not matched to a gene; V was cut back by 3 bases and J by 9 bases. The CDR3 reads CASSDGWTGSWPQHF. In DNA, the CDR3 is TGTGCCAGCAGTGACGGTTGGACAGGATCTTGGCCCCAGCATTTT.